This T cell receptor (beta chain) emerged from a study of technical replicates of blood from several donors (dated by TCRdb to the late 2010s). V loses 0 bases of germline sequence and J loses 0 bases, and the interval between the two ends is 7 bases. From cysteine to phenylalanine, the CDR3 is 15 amino acids long. The kept DNA is CDR3 alone, 45 bases in frame from the first base. According to the germline V gene, CDR1 reads SGDLS and CDR2 reads YYNGEE. Library preparation used the immunoSEQ multiplex PCR assay. The source is immuneACCESS, and TCRdb retained only in-frame sequences with V and J called. Part of the clones is not carried over; for the studies checked, unresolved V genes explain less than half of this, and the remainder is unexplained. This sample is represented by about 84,000 clones; around 97% of them were singletons. The ten largest clones take up 0.15% to 0.2% of the sample. For this clone: Its antigen is still unknown. Base quality data are lacking; no much larger clone is found one base away.

The chain is encoded by TRBV9 joined to TRBJ2-1; D gene: possibly TRBD2, on 5 matching bases. The sequence derives from a human donor in good health. The specimen was T cells isolated from PBMCs. The nucleotide sequence is given as TGTGCCAGCAGCGTAGTGGGGAGCTCCTACAATGAGCAGTTCTTC. This gives the protein CASSVVGSSYNEQFF.